This entry features one TCR beta chain sequence. MiXCR was run by TCRdb on the 5' RACE reads, yielding one entry per CDR3 protein. The sample gives about 900,000 distinct CDR3 sequences, approximately 13% of which show up once; around 1.5% is in the top ten. This entry is derived from a study of identical twins. The CDR3 covers 13 residues. Germline CDR1 SGHRS, CDR2 YFSETQ. The V gene end was trimmed by 4 bases and the J gene end by 6 bases; junction bases not matched to a gene: 5. Another study also made use of these data, one on yellow fever vaccine responses in identical twins.

The sequence derives from a woman aged 18-35 years in good health. V gene TRBV5-1 combines with J gene TRBJ1-2; 8 positions match TRBD1. Sequencing was done on a sample of PBMCs. CDR3: CASSQDREDGYTF. The DNA for the CDR3 is TGCGCCAGCAGCCAGGACAGGGAAGATGGCTACACCTTC.